This T cell receptor (beta chain) was recovered during a study of T cell responses to AZD1222 COVID-19 vaccine. Study-level points and caveats: The breadth and depth of Spike-specific TCRs increased once two AZD1222 doses had been given. The sample set comprised mostly white British donors with more females, and clonal diversity was possibly underestimated. Only after the peak T cell response were repertoires sampled.

With regard to this clone: No antigen is known for it.

Deletions cut 0 bases from V and 7 bases from J, with 10 bases between. Germline CDR1 MRHNA, CDR2 SNTAGT. This CDR3 is built from 15 residues. This table comes from immunoSEQ multiplex PCR, and its TCRdb copy is limited to in-frame clones, with some not included. The sample has some 140,000 clones; roughly 89% are singletons. The receptor's source is an adult in good health. The sequences come from peripheral blood, collected on day 0 of AZD1222 vaccination. The rearrangement uses TRBV6-4 and TRBJ1-6; D is ambiguous. The CDR3 spells CASSDSPNANSPLHF. The DNA for the CDR3 is TGTGCCAGCAGTGACTCGCCAAACGCCAATTCACCCCTCCACTTT.